Below, one TCR beta chain is given with its context. Its antigen is not known. The data were taken from a study of shared clonotypes between healthy human individuals. General study results and limits: Clonotype sharing among donors likely depends on sequencing depth.

The authors split each subset's genomic DNA evenly across several immunoSEQ plates. Sorted-subset replicate PCR reactions contained 200 to 250 ng DNA, corresponding to tens of thousands of T cell genomes. Only in-frame clones appear in the TCRdb table, and some are missing; sequencing was by immunoSEQ multiplex PCR. The sample lists almost 750,000 clones; approximately 72% were seen once. Trimming shortened V by 6 bases and J by 4 bases, and 10 bases separated the two germline ends. The CDR3 consists of 13 residues. Germline values: CDR1 WNHNN, CDR2 SYGVQD (reference sequence). CD4+ cells were split into CD45RA+ naive and CD45RA-negative memory subsets.

The chain joins TRBV10-1 to TRBJ1-5; D is unresolved. Sequencing was done on a sample of memory CD4+ T cells sorted from blood. Subset specified: CD45RA-negative fraction. This receptor was taken from a woman between 25 and 40 years old in good health. The CDR3 reads CASSPSGNQPQHF. The CDR3 DNA reads TGCGCCAGCAGCCCTTCCGGGAATCAGCCCCAGCATTTT.